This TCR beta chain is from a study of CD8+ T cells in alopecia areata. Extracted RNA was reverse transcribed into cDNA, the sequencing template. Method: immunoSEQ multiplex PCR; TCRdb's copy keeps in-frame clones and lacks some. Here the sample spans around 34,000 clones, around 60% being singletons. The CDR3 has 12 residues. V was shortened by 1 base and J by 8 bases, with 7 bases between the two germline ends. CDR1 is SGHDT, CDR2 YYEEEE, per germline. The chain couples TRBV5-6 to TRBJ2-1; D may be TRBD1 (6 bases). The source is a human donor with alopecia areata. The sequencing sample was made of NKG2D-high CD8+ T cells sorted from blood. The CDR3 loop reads CASSLPGDEQFF. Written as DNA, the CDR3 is TGTGCCAGCAGCTTGCCAGGGGATGAGCAGTTCTTC.